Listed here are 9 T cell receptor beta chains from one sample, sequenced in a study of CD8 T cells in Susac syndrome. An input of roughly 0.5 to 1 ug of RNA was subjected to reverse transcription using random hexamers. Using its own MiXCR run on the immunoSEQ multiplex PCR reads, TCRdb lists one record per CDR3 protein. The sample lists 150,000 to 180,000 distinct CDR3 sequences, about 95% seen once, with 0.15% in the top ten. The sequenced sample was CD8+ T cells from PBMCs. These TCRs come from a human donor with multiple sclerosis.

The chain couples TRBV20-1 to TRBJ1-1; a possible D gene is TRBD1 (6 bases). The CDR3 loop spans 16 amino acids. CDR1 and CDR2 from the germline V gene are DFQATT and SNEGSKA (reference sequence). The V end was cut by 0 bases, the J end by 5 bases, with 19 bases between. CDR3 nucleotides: TGCAGTGCTAGAGATAATGACAGAAGGGGGATGACTGAAGCTTTCTTT. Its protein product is CSARDNDRRGMTEAFF.

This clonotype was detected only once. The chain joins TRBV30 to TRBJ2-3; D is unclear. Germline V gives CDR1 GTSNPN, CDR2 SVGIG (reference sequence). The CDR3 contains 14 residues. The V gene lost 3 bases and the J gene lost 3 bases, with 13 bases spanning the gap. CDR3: CAWSPWSGTDTQYF. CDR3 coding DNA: TGTGCCTGGAGCCCCTGGTCCGGGACAGATACGCAGTATTTT.

The CDR3 sequence is CASSPLTGVWDTQYF. CDR3 DNA sequence: TGTGCCAGCAGCCCCCTCACAGGGGTTTGGGATACGCAGTATTTT. The V and J genes are TRBV14 and TRBJ2-3; TRBD1 agrees at 7 bases. With V trimmed by 4 bases and J by 6 bases, 10 bases remained unmatched. The CDR3 length is 15 residues. Germline values: CDR1 SGHDN, CDR2 FVKESK.

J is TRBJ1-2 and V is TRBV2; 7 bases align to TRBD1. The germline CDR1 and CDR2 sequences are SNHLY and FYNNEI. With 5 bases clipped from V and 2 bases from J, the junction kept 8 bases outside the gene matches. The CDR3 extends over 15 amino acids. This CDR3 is CASSTDSTGNYGYTF. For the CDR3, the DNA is TGTGCCAGCAGTACCGACTCGACAGGGAACTATGGCTACACCTTC.

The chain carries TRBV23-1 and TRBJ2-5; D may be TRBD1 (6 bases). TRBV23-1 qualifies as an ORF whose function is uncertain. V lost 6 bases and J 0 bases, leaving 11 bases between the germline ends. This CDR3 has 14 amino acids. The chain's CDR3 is CASRLGGDQETQYF. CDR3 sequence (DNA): TGCGCCAGCAGACTTGGGGGCGACCAAGAGACCCAGTACTTC.

CDR3: CASSPGPGTSGPLNEQFF. The CDR3 DNA reads as TGCGCCAGCAGTCCGGGACCCGGGACTAGCGGACCTTTGAATGAGCAGTTCTTC. This chain joins TRBV23-1 and TRBJ2-1; TRBD2 matches at 11 bases. TRBV23-1 is an ORF, and what it does is uncertain. The CDR3 has 18 residues. The junction had 15 bases not matched to a gene; V was cut back by 4 bases and J by 7 bases.

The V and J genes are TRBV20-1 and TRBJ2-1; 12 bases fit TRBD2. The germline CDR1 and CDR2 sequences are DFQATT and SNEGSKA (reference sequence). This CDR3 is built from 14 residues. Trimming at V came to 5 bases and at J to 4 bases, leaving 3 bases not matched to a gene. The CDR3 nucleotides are TGCAGTGCTCTGACTAGCGGGGGATACAATGAGCAGTTCTTC. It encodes CSALTSGGYNEQFF.

The CDR3 coding sequence is TGTGCCAGCTCTTGGGGGCCCGACTATGGCTACACCTTC. Its protein is CASSWGPDYGYTF. The chain joins TRBV27 to TRBJ1-2; TRBD1 is a possible D gene (6 bases). This CDR3 comprises 13 residues. Germline lookup yields CDR1 MNHEY and CDR2 SMNVEV (reference sequence). The germline V and J ends were trimmed by 8 bases and 3 bases, with 13 bases remaining between them.

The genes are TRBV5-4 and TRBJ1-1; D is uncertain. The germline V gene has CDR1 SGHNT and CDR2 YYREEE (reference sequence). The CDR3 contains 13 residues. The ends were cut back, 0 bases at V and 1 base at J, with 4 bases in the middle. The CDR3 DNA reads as TGTGCCAGCAGCTTGGAAGCGAACACTGAAGCTTTCTTT. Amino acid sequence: CASSLEANTEAFF.